Listed below are T cell receptor beta chains from one sample, sequenced in a study of control samples from healthy donors and cancer patients. Sequencing used immunoSEQ multiplex PCR; TCRdb keeps in-frame clones, though not all of them. This repertoire shows about 51,000 clones, 80% found once; its top ten account for around 10%. Sequencing was done on a sample of blood. The receptors were sampled from a man in his 70s in good health. CDR3s include the opening cysteine and the closing phenylalanine or tryptophan. A D gene is named only where the DNA matches it firmly. Some rows have no size entry. The others give once, few or many, or a class for an expanded clone.

. | TRBJ2-3 | TRBV4-1 | TRBD1 | TGCGCCAGCAGCCTGGGACAGGGAGAAACAGATACGCAGTATTTT | CASSLGQGETDTQYF
. | TRBJ1-1 | TRBV10-3 | . | TGTGCCATCGGCAGGGCCACTGAAGCTTTCTTT | CAIGRATEAFF
. | TRBJ1-2 | TRBV2 | TRBD1 | TGTGCCAGCAGGGGGGACAGAAACTATGGCTACACCTTC | CASRGDRNYGYTF
few | TRBJ2-1 | TRBV24-1 | TRBD2 | TGTGCCACCAGTCCCACGGGACTAGCGGGAGGGCCCGCTATCCAGGGAGAGCAGTTCTTC | CATSPTGLAGGPAIQGEQFF
. | TRBJ2-1 | TRBV6-5 | TRBD1 | TGTGCCAGCAGTCGACAGGGTTACCCCAATGAGCAGTTCTTC | CASSRQGYPNEQFF
. | TRBJ2-1 | TRBV2 | . | TGTGCCAGCAGTTATGTTTTAGCTGGTAATGAGCAGTTCTTC | CASSYVLAGNEQFF
. | TRBJ2-7 | TRBV18 | . | TGTGCCAGCTCAAGGGGGGGAGACTTCTACGAGCAGTACTTC | CASSRGGDFYEQYF
. | TRBJ1-5 | TRBV7-8 | TRBD1 | TGTGCCAGCAGCCCCCGGGACAGGGGAGAACCATTACAGCATTTT | CASSPRDRGEPLQHF
. | TRBJ2-1 | TRBV5-1 | . | TGCGCCAGCAGCTTGGGGATAGCCCGCAATGAGCAGTTCTTC | CASSLGIARNEQFF
. | TRBJ2-7 | TRBV5-1 | . | TGCGCCAGCAGCTACTCAGGGTACGAGCAGTACTTC | CASSYSGYEQYF
. | TRBJ1-1 | TRBV10-3 | . | TGTGCCATCAGCGAATCAAGGGAGGGGACTGAAGCTTTCTTT | CAISESREGTEAFF
. | TRBJ2-3 | TRBV28 | . | TGTGCCAGCAGTGCGCCTGGAGGGGGCACAGATACGCAGTATTTT | CASSAPGGGTDTQYF
medium-sized | TRBJ2-7 | TRBV5-1 | TRBD2 | TGCGCCAGCAGCTTGGCTCCCGTGGCTAGCGGGAGCGACGAGCAGTACTTC | CASSLAPVASGSDEQYF
. | TRBJ2-7 | TRBV6-5 | TRBD1 | TGTGCCAGCAGGCCGGGACAGTATACGAACGAGCAGTACTTC | CASRPGQYTNEQYF
. | TRBJ2-1 | TRBV3-1/TRBV3-2 | . | TGTGCCAGCAGCCAAGGGGGTGAGAGGGAGTTCTTC | CASSQGGEREFF
. | TRBJ1-1 | TRBV7-8 | . | TGTGCCAGCAGCTTAGCCGGCACCATGGCCACTTCCAACACTGAAGCTTTCTTT | CASSLAGTMATSNTEAFF
. | TRBJ2-1 | TRBV27 | TRBD2 | TGTGCCAGCAGCCCAACGCGCGGGAGGGCGAATGAGCAGTTCTTC | CASSPTRGRANEQFF
. | TRBJ2-2 | TRBV3-1/TRBV3-2 | . | TGTGCCAGCAGCCGGGCTTTGTTCGGGGAGCTGTTTTTT | CASSRALFGELFF
. | TRBJ2-1 | TRBV3-1/TRBV3-2 | . | TGTGCCAGCAGCCAAGTGGTCGGATACAATGAGCAGTTCTTC | CASSQVVGYNEQFF
. | TRBJ1-6 | TRBV28 | TRBD1 | TGTGCCAGCAGCTCCGGACAGGATAATTCACCCCTCCACTTT | CASSSGQDNSPLHF
. | TRBJ2-5 | TRBV5-1 | . | TGCGCCAGCAGCTTGGCCGGAGGTGAAGAGACCCAGTACTTC | CASSLAGGEETQYF
. | TRBJ2-5 | TRBV2 | . | TGTGCCAGCAGTCAAACACAGACCCAGTACTTC | CASSQTQTQYF
. | TRBJ1-1 | TRBV5-1 | . | TGCGCCAGCAGCTACCGGGACGCACCTGACACTGAAGCTTTCTTT | CASSYRDAPDTEAFF
few | TRBJ1-5 | TRBV15 | TRBD1 | TGTGCCACCAGCCTATTACAGGGGAGCAATCAGCCCCAGCATTTT | CATSLLQGSNQPQHF